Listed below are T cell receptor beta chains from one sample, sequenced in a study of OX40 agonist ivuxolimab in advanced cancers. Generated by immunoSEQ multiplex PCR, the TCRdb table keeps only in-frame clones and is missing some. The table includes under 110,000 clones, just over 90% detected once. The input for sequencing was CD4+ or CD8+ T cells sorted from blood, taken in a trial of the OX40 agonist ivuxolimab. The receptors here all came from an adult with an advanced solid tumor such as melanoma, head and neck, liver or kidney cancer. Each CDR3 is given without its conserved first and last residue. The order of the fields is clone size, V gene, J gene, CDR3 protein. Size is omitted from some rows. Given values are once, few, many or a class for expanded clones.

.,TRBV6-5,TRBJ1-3,ASSYWGGSGNTIY
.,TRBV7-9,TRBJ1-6,ASMGGAGSYNSPLH
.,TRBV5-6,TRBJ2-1,ASSLGPSGVEGQF
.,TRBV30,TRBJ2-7,AWSVEYEQY
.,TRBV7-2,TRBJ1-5,ASSVTGVLQPQH
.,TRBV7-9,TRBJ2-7,ASRPRRDYEQY
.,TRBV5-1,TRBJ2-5,ASSTRQEQETQY
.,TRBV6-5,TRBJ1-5,ASSFDGYSNQPQH
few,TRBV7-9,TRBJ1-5,ASSEGQGEGQPQH
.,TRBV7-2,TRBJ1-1,ASSLVVGRGSTEAF
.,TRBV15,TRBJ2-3,ATSRDGRLAGENTDTQY
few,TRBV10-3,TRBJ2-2,AISEGPRGTGELF
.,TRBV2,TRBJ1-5,ASSAGTGNQPQH
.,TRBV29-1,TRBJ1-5,SVGGQANQPQH
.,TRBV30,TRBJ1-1,AWSVRGRKNTEAF
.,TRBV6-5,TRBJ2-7,ASSIDSEYEQY
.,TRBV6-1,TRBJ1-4,ASGFRTSNEKLF
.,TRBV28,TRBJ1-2,ASGPRQGVDGYT
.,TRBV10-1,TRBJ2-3,ASSESGVGTDTQY
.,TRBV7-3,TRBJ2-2,ASSTYLSGPGELF
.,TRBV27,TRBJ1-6,ASLAGGAGNSPLH
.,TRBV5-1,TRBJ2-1,ASSLRQNGNEQF
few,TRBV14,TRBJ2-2,ASSQAGASGELF
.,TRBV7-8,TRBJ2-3,ASSWGQAYTDTQY
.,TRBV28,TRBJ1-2,ASSSPDRYGYT
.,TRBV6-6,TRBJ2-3,ASSPGQTDTQY
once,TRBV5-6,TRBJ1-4,ASSLVSATNEKLF
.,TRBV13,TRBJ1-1,ASSYTGLAEAF
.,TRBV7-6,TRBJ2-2,ASSLGQGANTGELF
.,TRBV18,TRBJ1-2,ASSAGRGLGGYT
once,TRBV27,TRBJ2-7,ASSVDRDRYEQY
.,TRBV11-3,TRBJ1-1,ASSSPGGNTEAF
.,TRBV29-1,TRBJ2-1,SVDLAGGPVNEQF
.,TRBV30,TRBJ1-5,AWSVRRGQENQPQH
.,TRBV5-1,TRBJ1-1,ASSLARDMNTEAF
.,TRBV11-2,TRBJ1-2,ASSLELGQNYGYT
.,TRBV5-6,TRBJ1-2,ASSSDFVSYGYT
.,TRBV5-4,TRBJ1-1,ASSTQTMNTEAF
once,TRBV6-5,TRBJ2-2,ASRAQGARGELF
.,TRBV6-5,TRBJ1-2,ASGTWGADYGYT
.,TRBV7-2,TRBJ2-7,ASSLTQFYEQY
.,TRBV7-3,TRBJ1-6,ASSSTRQGSSPLH
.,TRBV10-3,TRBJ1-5,AISEPEGGGSNQPQH
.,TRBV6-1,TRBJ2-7,ASRGSSGRAYEQY
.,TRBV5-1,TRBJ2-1,ASTQFPGQGNNEQF
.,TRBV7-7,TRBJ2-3,ASSLTSGGTDTQY
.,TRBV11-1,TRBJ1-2,ASSLALGYGYT
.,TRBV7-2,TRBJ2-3,ASSFQGDTQY